This TCR beta chain was sequenced during a study of T cells after posttransplantation cyclophosphamide. Study-wide results and limits: Blood and skin or GI T cell repertoires showed limited TRB overlap. Donor CD8+ memory clones often dominated recipient blood repertoires at later times. Recipient CMV seropositivity and CMV reactivation strongly tracked TRB clonality.

Concerning this clone itself: Its antigen is undetermined.

Germline V lookup: CDR1 MNHEY, CDR2 SVGAGI. The ends were cut back, 6 bases at V and 5 bases at J, with 17 bases in the middle. The length of the CDR3 is 14 residues. A marrow graft followed busulfan-fludarabine conditioning, with cyclophosphamide on days +3 and +4. Profiled with immunoSEQ multiplex PCR; TCRdb holds only in-frame clones, not every one. Found here are roughly 6,800 clones, about 91% of them singletons; the top ten hold about 13%. This receptor was obtained from a female patient aged 50-60 years who received an allogeneic stem cell transplant from a related donor, was CMV-positive, and had no GVHD. Some T cells may be transferred from the graft donor. The sample consisted of PBMCs, taken 1404 days after allogeneic stem cell transplant with posttransplant cyclophosphamide. The V call is TRBV6-5, the J call TRBJ2-7; the D gene is possibly TRBD2 (7 bases). The CDR3: CASSSAGAPDEQYF. CDR3 DNA sequence: TGTGCCAGCAGCTCCGCGGGGGCGCCGGACGAGCAGTACTTC.